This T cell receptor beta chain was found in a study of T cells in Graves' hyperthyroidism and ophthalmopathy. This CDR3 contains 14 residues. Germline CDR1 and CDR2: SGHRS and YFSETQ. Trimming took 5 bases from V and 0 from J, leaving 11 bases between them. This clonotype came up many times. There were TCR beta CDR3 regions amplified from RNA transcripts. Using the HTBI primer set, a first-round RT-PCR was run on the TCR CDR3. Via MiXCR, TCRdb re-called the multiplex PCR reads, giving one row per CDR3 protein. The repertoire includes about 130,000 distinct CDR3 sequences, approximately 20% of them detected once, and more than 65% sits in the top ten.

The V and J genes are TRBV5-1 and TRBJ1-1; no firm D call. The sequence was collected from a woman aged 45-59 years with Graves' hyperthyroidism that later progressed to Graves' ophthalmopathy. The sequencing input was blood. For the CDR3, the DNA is TGCGCCAGCAGTTCTGCCTTCCTGAACACTGAAGCTTTCTTT. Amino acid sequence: CASSSAFLNTEAFF. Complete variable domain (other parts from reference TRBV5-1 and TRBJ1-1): KAGVTQTPRYLIKTRGQQVTLSCSPISGHRSVSWYQQTPGQGLQFLFEYFSETQRNKGNFPGRFSGRQFSNSRSEMNVSTLELGDSALYLCASSSAFLNTEAFFGQGTRLTVV.